A single sample is the source of the 25 T cell receptor beta chains below, sequenced in a study of response to subunit inactivated influenza vaccine. TCRdb processed the RT-PCR reads anew with MiXCR; each CDR3 protein has one entry. The sample lists hundreds of thousands of distinct CDR3 sequences, 6.5% to 8% occurring once. The sample was PBMCs from blood, taken roughly 24 months after vaccination. The receptors come from a man aged 50 to 69 who received an inactivated influenza vaccine.

This clonotype was seen a handful of times. This chain uses TRBV28 with TRBJ1-4; D not resolved. Germline V gene sequence: CDR1 MDHEN, CDR2 SYDVKM. CDR3 length: 16 residues. Trimming pared 5 bases from V and 4 bases from J, leaving 17 bases between. CDR3 DNA: TGTGCCAGCAGTCCTCCAGGAGCCGCGGGTAATGAAAAACTGTTTTTT. It is translated as CASSPPGAAGNEKLFF. Full variable domain (outside the CDR3, taken from reference TRBV28 and TRBJ1-4): DVKVTQSSRYLVKRTGEKVFLECVQDMDHENMFWYRQDPGLGLRLIYFSYDVKMKEKGDIPEGYSVSREKKERFSLILESASTNQTSMYLCASSPPGAAGNEKLFFGSGTQLSVL.

This clonotype was observed at least ten times. This chain links TRBV12-3 or TRBV12-4 with TRBJ2-1; a weak D match, TRBD2 (5 bases). This CDR3 has 17 residues. V lost 6 bases to trimming and J lost 2 bases, with 20 bases between them. The CDR3 DNA sequence: TGTGCCAGCAGCCCTGGCACTAGACGGGGTACCTACAATGAGCAGTTCTTC. Translation: CASSPGTRRGTYNEQFF.

The chain carries TRBV12-3 or TRBV12-4 and TRBJ1-1; D gene uncertain. V was cut by 7 bases and J by 3 bases, with 15 bases left in between. This CDR3 comprises 14 residues. CDR3 in DNA: TGTGCCAGCAATGAGGGAGAGTTTTACACTGAAGCTTTCTTT. Translation: CASNEGEFYTEAFF.

The chain couples TRBV7-9 to TRBJ2-5, with 7 bases that match TRBD2. V trimming: 5 bases; J trimming: 1 base; junction bases outside the gene matches: 13. The CDR3 runs 17 residues. CDR1 and CDR2 (germline): SEHNR, FQNEAQ (reference sequence). CDR3 protein: CASSPPSTGGPQETQYF. In DNA, the CDR3 is TGTGCCAGCAGCCCCCCCTCTACGGGAGGCCCCCAAGAGACCCAGTACTTC.

This clonotype was counted between two and nine times. The chain recombines TRBV6-4 with TRBJ2-2, with D perhaps matching TRBD1 (5 bases). Germline loops: CDR1 MRHNA, CDR2 SNTAGT. V was clipped by 3 bases and J by 4 bases, with 6 bases between them. The CDR3 length is 13 residues. This chain's CDR3 is CASSEGVTGELFF. The CDR3, as DNA: TGTGCCAGCAGTGAAGGGGTCACCGGGGAGCTGTTTTTT.

This chain joins TRBV5-1 and TRBJ2-1, with 8 bases fitting TRBD1. The CDR3 loop spans 16 amino acids. Germline assignment: CDR1 SGHRS and CDR2 YFSETQ. Trimming took 0 bases from V and 5 from J; bases not matched to a gene: 7. The chain's CDR3 is CASSLAGTGVNNEQFF. The CDR3 nucleotides are TGCGCCAGCAGCTTGGCCGGGACAGGCGTTAACAATGAGCAGTTCTTC. The full variable domain, completed using reference TRBV5-1 and TRBJ2-1, is KAGVTQTPRYLIKTRGQQVTLSCSPISGHRSVSWYQQTPGQGLQFLFEYFSETQRNKGNFPGRFSGRQFSNSRSEMNVSTLELGDSALYLCASSLAGTGVNNEQFFGPGTRLTVL.

This clonotype was detected many times. The V gene is TRBV12-3 or TRBV12-4, the J gene TRBJ2-1; TRBD2 agrees at 7 bases. The CDR3 has 15 amino acids. With V trimmed by 8 bases and J by 2 bases, 9 bases remained unmatched. The CDR3 loop is CASGTTGTTYNEQFF. DNA of the CDR3: TGTGCCAGCGGGACGACTGGGACTACCTACAATGAGCAGTTCTTC.

This clonotype was counted only a few times. The CDR3 nucleotides read TGTGCCAGCGGAGGGGGGGTTTCCAACACAGATACGCAGTATTTT. This gives the protein CASGGGVSNTDTQYF. The V gene is TRBV7-9, the J gene TRBJ2-3; perhaps TRBD2 as D (7 bases). This CDR3 is built from 15 residues. CDR1 and CDR2 from the germline V gene are SEHNR and FQNEAQ (reference sequence). Trimming cost V 8 bases and J 2 bases, with 17 bases left between them.

This clonotype has only a few counts. The gene calls are TRBV15 and TRBJ2-5; tentative D call: TRBD1 (5 bases). V was trimmed by 0 bases and J by 5 bases, leaving 13 bases between them. This CDR3 spans 15 amino acids. Germline assignment: CDR1 LNHNV and CDR2 YYDKDF (reference sequence). DNA for the CDR3: TGTGCCACCAGCAGAGATGGCAGTGCAGGGGAGACCCAGTACTTC. Encoded protein: CATSRDGSAGETQYF.

This clonotype has a count of ten or more. The rearrangement links TRBV20-1 to TRBJ2-7, with TRBD1 matching 7 bases. Germline V gene data show CDR1 as DFQATT and CDR2 as SNEGSKA (reference sequence). Germline trimming cut 3 bases from V and 4 bases from J; bases unmatched to any gene: 6. The CDR3 is 13 residues long. This CDR3 reads CSASRDSFYEQYF. CDR3 coding DNA: TGCAGTGCTAGCCGGGACAGCTTTTACGAGCAGTACTTC.

This clonotype turned up a few times. The rearrangement uses TRBV29-1 and TRBJ2-5; D unclear. The CDR3 length is 10 residues. Germline assignment: CDR1 SQVTM and CDR2 ANQGSEA. Between the trimmed V and J ends, which lost 8 bases and 2 bases, there was a span of 6 bases. This chain's CDR3 is CSIDQETQYF. CDR3 in DNA: TGCAGCATCGATCAAGAGACCCAGTACTTC.

CDR3 coding DNA: TGCGCCAGCAGCGCTACAGGACAGGGCCGAGAGCAGTTCTTC. It yields the protein CASSATGQGREQFF. V is TRBV5-1 and J is TRBJ2-1; 8 nucleotides align to TRBD1. This CDR3 is built from 14 residues. CDR1 is SGHRS and CDR2 is YFSETQ in the germline V gene. V was clipped by 4 bases and J by 10 bases; unmatched bases: 10.

This clonotype was counted many times. The genes are TRBV19 and TRBJ2-7; the match to TRBD1 covers 7 bases. Germline values: CDR1 LNHDA, CDR2 SQIVND (reference sequence). The CDR3 extends over 15 amino acids. Trimming took 5 bases from V and 2 from J; bases not matched to a gene: 9. The chain's CDR3 is CASSGRWDRAYEQYF. For the CDR3, the DNA is TGTGCCAGTAGTGGCCGGTGGGACAGAGCCTACGAGCAGTACTTC.

J is TRBJ2-3 and V is TRBV7-2; TRBD2 aligns across 7 bases. Germline CDR1 is SGHTA and CDR2 is FQGNSA. Losses at the gene ends were 5 bases for V and 3 bases for J; bases not matched to a gene: 11. The CDR3 sequence is 16 residues long. The CDR3: CASSRQATGGTDTQYF. The DNA of the CDR3 is TGTGCCAGCAGCAGGCAGGCTACCGGGGGGACAGATACGCAGTATTTT.

This chain uses TRBV5-1 with TRBJ2-1; TRBD2 aligns across 15 bases. The CDR3 runs to 19 residues. Germline values: CDR1 SGHRS, CDR2 YFSETQ. The trim removed 0 bases at V and 7 bases at J, leaving 11 bases unmatched. The CDR3 DNA follows: TGCGCCAGCAGCTTGGAAGGGACTAGCGGGAGGCCCTCGGGGAATGAGCAGTTCTTC. This translates into CASSLEGTSGRPSGNEQFF.

The chain employs TRBV12-3 or TRBV12-4 and TRBJ1-1; the D gene is possibly TRBD1 (6 bases). CDR3 length: 13 residues. V lost 3 bases, J lost 7 bases, and 12 bases lay in between. The CDR3 loop reads CASSFSRTVEAFF. The CDR3 DNA is TGTGCCAGCAGTTTCTCCCGGACAGTTGAAGCTTTCTTT.

Many counts were recorded for this clonotype. The rearrangement links TRBV5-1 to TRBJ1-2; TRBD1 is a possible D gene (5 bases). CDR3 length: 15 residues. The V end was cut by 0 bases, the J end by 8 bases, with 17 bases between. Looked up from germline, CDR1 is SGHRS and CDR2 is YFSETQ. The CDR3 region has the DNA TGCGCCAGCAGCTTGGAGCTTCCAGGGCATCGAGGCTACACCTTC. The encoded protein is CASSLELPGHRGYTF.

The V gene is TRBV5-1, the J gene TRBJ1-1, with 7 bases matching TRBD1. The germline CDR1 and CDR2 sequences are SGHRS and YFSETQ. V shed 1 base, J shed 0 bases, and the junction held 9 bases outside the gene matches. This CDR3 is built from 17 residues. In nucleotides, the CDR3 is TGCGCCAGCAGCTTGCGCGGGACAGAGATACTGAACACTGAAGCTTTCTTT. Translating gives CASSLRGTEILNTEAFF.

This clonotype appeared many times. The V call is TRBV6-2 or TRBV6-3, the J call TRBJ2-3; D is undetermined. Germline CDR1 MNHEY, CDR2 SVGEGT. The germline V and J ends were trimmed by 6 bases and 0 bases, with 7 bases remaining between them. The CDR3 runs 13 residues. The CDR3 DNA sequence: TGTGCCAGCAGCCCCCACAGCACAGATACGCAGTATTTT. Its translation is CASSPHSTDTQYF.

This clonotype was counted between two and nine times. The V call is TRBV4-3, the J call TRBJ2-7, with D perhaps TRBD2 (5 bases). From germline, CDR1 is LGHNA and CDR2 YSLEER. The CDR3 is 14 residues long. V shed 0 bases and J shed 2 bases, with 8 bases lying between them. The CDR3 reads CASSQESGAYEQYF. The CDR3 DNA is TGCGCCAGCAGCCAAGAGAGCGGTGCCTACGAGCAGTACTTC.

The rearrangement uses TRBV28 and TRBJ2-5; 9 bases match TRBD2. V lost 1 base to trimming and J lost 3 bases; unmatched junction nucleotides: 3. Germline lookup yields CDR1 MDHEN and CDR2 SYDVKM. This CDR3 region has 15 residues. Here the CDR3 DNA reads TGTGCCAGCAGTTTATTGGCTAGCGGGGAAGAGACCCAGTACTTC. Its protein is CASSLLASGEETQYF.

This clonotype was detected a few times. The chain combines TRBV6-1 with TRBJ2-5; 7 nucleotides match TRBD2. In germline, CDR1 is MNHNS, CDR2 SASEGT. Germline trimming cut 7 bases from V and 5 bases from J; bases unmatched to any gene: 7. The CDR3 consists of 13 residues. This chain's CDR3 is CASIRTSRETQYF. DNA for the CDR3: TGTGCCAGCATCAGGACTAGTCGGGAGACCCAGTACTTC.

This clonotype showed up many times. This sequence joins TRBV12-3 or TRBV12-4 and TRBJ1-4, with TRBD1 as a possible D gene (5 bases). Trimming cost V 6 bases and J 8 bases, with 13 bases left between them. The CDR3 totals 13 residues. The CDR3 loop is CASSLGTGEKLFF. The CDR3 bases are TGTGCCAGCAGCCTGGGGACGGGAGAAAAACTGTTTTTT.

This clonotype occurred a few times. The J gene is TRBJ2-7, the V gene TRBV6-5; 8 bases are a match to TRBD1. CDR1 is MNHEY and CDR2 is SVGAGI in the germline V gene. V gave up 6 bases and J gave up 5 bases; unmatched junction bases: 3. The CDR3 loop spans 12 amino acids. This CDR3 is CASSWTGNEQYF. The CDR3 DNA follows: TGTGCCAGCAGCTGGACAGGGAACGAGCAGTACTTC.

This clonotype was found a few times. The rearrangement joins TRBV20-1 to TRBJ1-1; a possible D gene is TRBD1 (5 bases). Germline CDR1 is DFQATT and CDR2 is SNEGSKA (reference sequence). V lost 0 bases and J 0 bases, leaving 11 bases between the germline ends. This CDR3 has 15 residues. CDR3 in DNA: TGCAGTGCTAGAGATTTCGGCAGGGTGAACACTGAAGCTTTCTTT. It specifies CSARDFGRVNTEAFF.